The rows below give T cell receptor beta chains drawn from one sample of a study of breast tumors, draining lymph nodes, adjacent tissues. Each CDR3 protein is one row after TCRdb ran MiXCR on the multiplex PCR reads. The sample lists some 53,000 distinct CDR3 sequences, under 50% occurring once. Sequenced input: breast tumor tissue. These receptors originate from a female donor with breast cancer. Some clones in this sample may be carry-over from other donors' samples. The CDR3 runs from the conserved cysteine through the conserved F or W. D genes are given only for firm matches. Clone size appears in some rows only: once, few, many, or a class for an expanded clone.

CDR3aa | CDR3nt | len | d_gene | abundance | j_gene | v_gene
CASSSPPGRTRPDTQYF | TGTGCCAGCAGCTCCCCTCCCGGGCGGACTAGGCCCGATACGCAGTATTTT | 17 | TRBD2 | many | TRBJ2-3 | TRBV7-8
CASSQDGRGGAGETQYF | TGCGCCAGCAGCCAAGATGGAAGGGGAGGGGCGGGGGAGACCCAGTACTTC | 17 | TRBD2 | many | TRBJ2-5 | TRBV4-1
CASSGGTSGSTDTQYF | TGTGCCAGCAGCGGTGGGACTAGCGGGAGCACAGATACGCAGTATTTT | 16 | TRBD2 | few | TRBJ2-3 | TRBV9
CASSTGSRGQQPQHF | TGTGCCAGTAGTACAGGCTCCAGGGGACAACAGCCCCAGCATTTT | 15 | - | - | TRBJ1-5 | TRBV19
CASSLGTSGSGTDTQYF | TGCGCCAGCAGCTTGGGGACTAGCGGGTCCGGCACAGATACGCAGTATTTT | 17 | TRBD2 | many | TRBJ2-3 | TRBV5-1
CAGRVSYGYTF | TGTGCCGGACGGGTGTCCTATGGCTACACCTTC | 11 | - | many | TRBJ1-2 | TRBV30
CASSLSSVETQYF | TGTGCCAGCAGCTTGTCTAGCGTGGAGACCCAGTACTTC | 13 | - | medium-sized | TRBJ2-5 | TRBV7-9
CAIRSTGGETYNEQSF | TGTGCCATCAGAAGCACCGGCGGGGAAACCTACAATGAGCAGTCCTTC | 16 | - | many | TRBJ2-1 | TRBV10-3
CASKGSGAPDYNEQFF | TGTGCCAGCAAAGGGTCAGGGGCTCCCGACTACAATGAGCAGTTCTTC | 16 | - | many | TRBJ2-1 | TRBV6-2/TRBV6-3
CASSSYLGGGDTQYF | TGTGCCAGCAGCTCCTATCTCGGGGGGGGAGATACGCAGTATTTT | 15 | TRBD2 | many | TRBJ2-3 | TRBV5-4
CASNQGGGKGPYEQYF | TGTGCCAGCAACCAGGGGGGCGGGAAGGGGCCCTACGAGCAGTACTTC | 16 | - | - | TRBJ2-7 | TRBV9
CASSSQEYQETQYF | TGTGCCAGCAGCTCACAGGAGTACCAAGAGACCCAGTACTTC | 14 | - | many | TRBJ2-5 | TRBV7-8
CASSLEAGRSQETKYF | TGTGCCAGCAGCTTAGAGGCCGGGAGGTCCCAAGAGACCAAGTACTTC | 16 | TRBD2 | once | TRBJ2-5 | TRBV7-9
CASSFRGGDTEAFF | TGCGCCAGCAGTTTTCGCGGGGGGGACACTGAAGCTTTCTTT | 14 | - | - | TRBJ1-1 | TRBV10-2
CASSLSPDTGAFF | TGTGCCAGTAGTCTATCGCCCGACACTGGAGCTTTCTTT | 13 | - | - | TRBJ1-1 | TRBV19
CASSTNVRGKETQYF | TGTGCCAGCAGCACCAACGTTAGGGGCAAAGAGACCCAGTACTTC | 15 | - | once | TRBJ2-5 | TRBV7-6
CSVDNSRESGYTF | TGCAGCGTTGATAATAGCAGGGAATCTGGCTACACCTTC | 13 | - | many | TRBJ1-2 | TRBV29-1
CASSPDWGSGANVLTF | TGTGCCAGCAGCCCCGATTGGGGGTCTGGGGCCAACGTCCTGACTTTC | 16 | - | many | TRBJ2-6 | TRBV5-6
CASSPVGGGVFDEQYF | TGTGCCAGCAGCCCCGTAGGGGGAGGGGTTTTCGACGAGCAGTACTTC | 16 | - | medium-sized | TRBJ2-7 | TRBV14
CASSQDQGGQGTDTQYF | TGCGCCAGCAGCCAAGATCAGGGGGGACAGGGGACAGATACGCAGTATTTT | 17 | TRBD1 | - | TRBJ2-3 | TRBV4-3
CASSFGERTDTQYF | TGTGCCAGCAGCTTTGGGGAGCGAACAGATACGCAGTATTTT | 14 | - | many | TRBJ2-3 | TRBV5-5
CASTELAGVYEQYF | TGTGCCAGCACCGAACTAGCGGGAGTCTACGAGCAGTACTTC | 14 | TRBD2 | - | TRBJ2-7 | TRBV7-9
CSAARMNTEAFF | TGCAGTGCCGCCCGGATGAACACTGAAGCTTTCTTT | 12 | - | many | TRBJ1-1 | TRBV20-1
CASSYGTGVGGGANVLTF | TGTGCCAGCAGTTACGGGACAGGGGTTGGGGGTGGGGCCAACGTCCTGACTTTC | 18 | TRBD1 | many | TRBJ2-6 | TRBV6-5
CASSGGLAGWDEQFF | TGCGCCAGCAGCGGAGGACTAGCGGGATGGGATGAGCAGTTCTTC | 15 | TRBD2 | - | TRBJ2-1 | TRBV5-1
CASSKDVGPARSEKLFF | TGCGCCAGCAGCAAGGATGTGGGCCCAGCGAGGTCTGAAAAACTGTTTTTT | 17 | - | many | TRBJ1-4 | TRBV5-1
CASSESTRSNEQFF | TGTGCCAGCAGTGAGTCCACTCGCTCCAATGAGCAGTTCTTC | 14 | - | - | TRBJ2-1 | TRBV6-4
CASSFGGRQEAQYF | TGTGCCAGCAGCTTTGGGGGTCGTCAAGAGGCCCAGTACTTC | 14 | - | few | TRBJ2-5 | TRBV11-2
CASRSGDFSGNTIYF | TGTGCCAGCAGGTCTGGGGACTTTTCTGGAAACACCATATATTTT | 15 | - | many | TRBJ1-3 | TRBV7-9
CASRDRGRDTEAFF | TGTGCCAGCCGGGACAGGGGGCGGGACACTGAAGCTTTCTTT | 14 | TRBD1 | - | TRBJ1-1 | TRBV7-8
CASSQPIAGGPGELFF | TGCGCCAGCAGCCAACCAATAGCGGGAGGGCCCGGGGAGCTGTTTTTT | 16 | TRBD2 | - | TRBJ2-2 | TRBV4-3
CASSQDQTGYEQYF | TGCGCCAGCAGCCAAGATCAGACGGGGTACGAGCAGTACTTT | 14 | - | - | TRBJ2-7 | TRBV4-1
CASSLSGGRAHDQYF | TGTGCCAGCAGCTTATCTGGTGGGAGGGCCCACGACCAGTACTTC | 15 | TRBD2 | many | TRBJ2-5 | TRBV11-3
CASSQNYGYTF | TGTGCCAGCAGCCAGAACTATGGCTACACCTTC | 11 | - | many | TRBJ1-2 | TRBV25-1
CASSYRGYQPQHF | TGTGCCAGCAGTTACCGGGGGTATCAGCCCCAGCATTTT | 13 | - | many | TRBJ1-5 | TRBV6-2/TRBV6-3
CASSSLTDTQYF | TGTGCCAGCAGCTCCCTCACAGATACGCAGTATTTT | 12 | - | many | TRBJ2-3 | TRBV7-2
CASSFDTTGELFF | TGTGCCAGCAGCTTCGACACCACCGGGGAGCTGTTTTTT | 13 | - | - | TRBJ2-2 | TRBV9